The clone carrying this T cell receptor (beta chain) was seen a handful of times. The sample's treatment: randomized to nivolumab then ipilimumab (arm A) or the reverse (arm B). This entry is derived from a study of sequential checkpoint blockade in melanoma. Overall study context: TCRbeta immunosequencing was performed on DNA from 91 pretreatment melanoma tumor samples.

Repertoires were generated with immunoSEQ multiplex PCR, while TCRdb's copy carries only in-frame clones and drops some. This table holds some 19,000 clones, around 30% found once. CDR3 size: 15 residues. V gave up 0 bases and J gave up 7 bases, with 12 bases separating them. Germline CDR1 and CDR2: MGHRA and YSYEKL. The TCR originated in a human donor with melanoma. V is TRBV4-1 and J is TRBJ2-2; tentative D call: TRBD2 (6 bases). The source material was tumor tissue (inferred from file names), sampled from a patient given nivolumab and ipilimumab in sequence. CDR3 amino acids: CASSQERGTGGELFF. Written as DNA, the CDR3 is TGCGCCAGCAGCCAAGAGCGCGGGACCGGCGGGGAGCTGTTTTTT.